These 2 T cell receptor beta chains were sequenced from one sample in a study (dated by TCRdb to the mid-2010s). Library preparation used RT-PCR. The data were produced on an Illumina MiSeq. TCRdb's own reprocessing of the public reads used fastp at Q25 and MiXCR and kept productive beta chains. Entries are consolidated by CDR3 protein sequence, retaining the most common genes and DNA. The sample profile shows more than 600,000 distinct CDR3 sequences; 13% to 15% of them were found once. The ten largest make up 3.6% of the sample. The sequenced sample was memory CD4+ T cells from blood. The receptors come from a female donor in good health, serving as a healthy control.

Concerning this clonotype: This may stem from a read error, because a much larger clone lies one nucleotide away. CDR3 bases: TGTGCCAGCAGCTTTAATTCGAACACTGAAGCTTTCTTT. Its translation is CASSFNSNTEAFF. The chain has TRBV11-2 and TRBJ1-1; D gene unclear. Germline V gene lookup returns CDR1 SGHAT and CDR2 FQNNGV. The CDR3 runs 13 residues. Trimming left V 3 bases short and J 1 base short, with 6 bases between.

J is TRBJ2-5 and V is TRBV11-3, with 9 bases lining up with TRBD1. The CDR3 consists of 16 residues. In germline, CDR1 is SGHNT, CDR2 YENEEA. The J segment lost 4 bases and the V segment lost 5 bases, leaving 11 bases of the junction unmatched. CDR3 sequence reads: CASSVSGTGRAETQYF. CDR3 sequence (DNA): TGTGCCAGCAGCGTATCCGGGACAGGGAGGGCAGAGACCCAGTACTTC.